This T cell receptor (beta chain) was captured in a study of identical twins. General study results and limits: Donors were not followed over many years; analysis was cross-sectional. Partial confounding of zero-insertion analyses by invariant MAIT and iNKT cells was possible.

This clonotype was counted many times. As yet, its antigen is unknown. V was pared by 4 bases and J by 4 bases, with 4 bases of the junction left unmatched. Germline CDR1 and CDR2: SGHRS and YFSETQ. The CDR3 spans 15 residues. Unique molecular identifiers were present on cDNA, and template switching added a universal primer site. TCRdb reanalysed the 5' RACE reads using MiXCR and keeps one entry per CDR3 protein. The data contain around 100,000 distinct CDR3 sequences, about 6.1% of them seen just once; the ten biggest clones take up approximately 12%. The chain has TRBV5-1 and TRBJ2-1; 11 nucleotides align to TRBD2. Input material: memory T cells sorted from blood. The sequence derives from a woman between 50 and 59 years old in good health. CDR3 amino acids: CASSMGTSGYNEQFF. The CDR3 bases are TGCGCCAGCAGCATGGGGACTAGCGGTTACAATGAGCAGTTCTTC.